This passage covers 16 T cell receptor beta chains from one sample sequenced in a study of OX40 agonist ivuxolimab in advanced cancers. The table came from immunoSEQ multiplex PCR; TCRdb's copy has only in-frame clones and leaves some out. The data hold fewer than 85,000 clones, with roughly 86% observed a single time. This specimen consisted of CD4+ or CD8+ T cells sorted from blood, obtained in a trial of the OX40 agonist ivuxolimab. The receptor set was obtained from an adult with an advanced solid tumor such as melanoma, head and neck, liver or kidney cancer.

The V and J genes are TRBV6-6 and TRBJ2-7, with D possibly TRBD1 on 5 matching bases. CDR1 MNHNY and CDR2 SVGAGI come from the germline V gene (reference sequence). Trimming took 8 bases from V and 0 from J, leaving 17 bases between them. The CDR3 is 15 amino acids. CDR3 sequence reads: CASHIVRGRSYEQYF. CDR3 nucleotide sequence: TGTGCCAGCCACATCGTAAGGGGTCGCTCCTACGAGCAGTACTTC.

V gene TRBV18 combines with J gene TRBJ1-4; D unclear. Germline V gene data show CDR1 as KGHSH and CDR2 as LQKENI. Trimming pared 5 bases from V and 0 bases from J, leaving 4 bases between. CDR3 length: 13 amino acids. CDR3 protein: CASSGSTNEKLFF. DNA of the CDR3: TGTGCCAGCTCAGGGTCAACTAATGAAAAACTGTTTTTT.

This sequence joins TRBV19 and TRBJ1-1, with TRBD1 matching over 9 bases. Germline-derived CDR1 and CDR2 are LNHDA and SQIVND (reference sequence). The ends lost 4 bases at V and 3 bases at J; junction bases unmatched: 3. This CDR3 is built from 14 residues. Here the CDR3 reads CASSKTGGYTEAFF. The CDR3 DNA is TGTGCCAGTAGTAAGACAGGGGGGTACACTGAAGCTTTCTTT. The entire variable domain, with the rest obtained from reference TRBV19 and TRBJ1-1, is as follows: DGGITQSPKYLFRKEGQNVTLSCEQNLNHDAMYWYRQDPGQGLRLIYYSQIVNDFQKGDIAEGYSVSREKKESFPLTVTSAQKNPTAFYLCASSKTGGYTEAFFGQGTRLTVV.

This chain joins TRBV28 and TRBJ2-7; 8 bases agree with TRBD1. The length of the CDR3 is 15 residues. The germline gives CDR1 MDHEN, CDR2 SYDVKM. The V gene end was trimmed by 3 bases and the J gene end by 0 bases; junction bases not matched to a gene: 4. CDR3 in DNA: TGTGCCAGCAGTTTGCCAGGGGGCAGCTCCTACGAGCAGTACTTC. Its protein product is CASSLPGGSSYEQYF.

The genes are TRBV19 and TRBJ1-1; no reliable D call. The CDR3 spans 14 residues. Germline V gene sequence: CDR1 LNHDA, CDR2 SQIVND (reference sequence). V lost 2 bases and J 5 bases, leaving 12 bases between the germline ends. The CDR3 region is CASSIWRVDTEAFF. In nucleotides, the CDR3 is TGTGCCAGTAGTATATGGAGGGTCGATACTGAAGCTTTCTTT.

V is TRBV30 and J is TRBJ1-4; D perhaps matches TRBD1 (5 bases). The germline gives CDR1 GTSNPN, CDR2 SVGIG (reference sequence). Trimming pared 1 base from V and 3 bases from J, leaving 12 bases between. This CDR3 has 15 residues. The CDR3 reads CAWSALGASNEKLFF. For the CDR3, the DNA is TGTGCCTGGAGTGCGCTCGGGGCGTCTAATGAAAAACTGTTTTTT.

This clone has a single count. V is TRBV7-3 and J is TRBJ1-2; 11 nucleotides match TRBD1. CDR1 SGHTA and CDR2 FQGTGA come from the germline V gene. The ends lost 5 bases at V and 5 bases at J; junction bases unmatched: 4. The CDR3 totals 14 residues. The CDR3, as DNA: TGTGCCAGCAGCCCCGGACAGGGGGCGTATGGCTACACCTTC. Encoded protein: CASSPGQGAYGYTF.

The chain joins TRBV6-5 to TRBJ2-5; 10 bases agree with TRBD1. Germline V gene data show CDR1 as MNHEY and CDR2 as SVGAGI. There are 14 residues in the CDR3. With V trimmed by 6 bases and J by 5 bases, 6 bases remained unmatched. The CDR3: CASRTGQGKETQYF. In nucleotides, the CDR3 is TGTGCCAGCAGGACGGGACAGGGGAAGGAGACCCAGTACTTC.

This clone was picked up one time. The chain links TRBV27 to TRBJ2-3; D is ambiguous. V gave up 4 bases and J gave up 2 bases, with 13 bases separating them. CDR1 and CDR2 from the germline V gene are MNHEY and SMNVEV (reference sequence). The length of the CDR3 is 15 residues. This chain's CDR3 is CASSSLLLATDTQYF. DNA for the CDR3: TGTGCCAGCAGTTCTCTCTTACTTGCCACAGATACGCAGTATTTT.

This chain links TRBV18 with TRBJ2-2, with unresolved D. CDR3 size: 16 residues. Germline CDR1 and CDR2: KGHSH and LQKENI. The V gene lost 2 bases and the J gene lost 6 bases, with 16 bases spanning the gap. In nucleotides, the CDR3 is TGTGCCAGCTCACCAGTCGACAAGGGTCGCTCCGGGGAGCTGTTTTTT. It translates to CASSPVDKGRSGELFF.

The V gene is TRBV29-1, the J gene TRBJ2-5, with D possibly called TRBD1 or TRBD2 (5 bases each). Germline values: CDR1 SQVTM, CDR2 ANQGSEA. Trimming shortened V by 4 bases and J by 4 bases, and 7 bases separated the two germline ends. This CDR3 has 11 amino acids. CDR3 in DNA: TGCAGCGTTGTTGGGGGAGAGACCCAGTACTTC. This encodes CSVVGGETQYF.

CDR3 coding DNA: TGTGCCAGTAGTCCAAGGACTAGCGGGGGCCTCCGGGAGACCCAGTACTTC. It codes for CASSPRTSGGLRETQYF. This chain uses TRBV19 with TRBJ2-5; TRBD2 matches at 13 bases. Trimming cost V 5 bases and J 5 bases; bases outside gene matches: 11. This CDR3 has 17 amino acids. Germline loops: CDR1 LNHDA, CDR2 SQIVND (reference sequence).

This clone occurred once. CDR3 nucleotide sequence: TGTGCCAGCAGCTTACAGGGACAGATATACACCGGGGAGCTGTTTTTT. Its translation: CASSLQGQIYTGELFF. The chain is built from TRBV7-9 and TRBJ2-2; 7 bases map to TRBD1. Germline values: CDR1 SEHNR, CDR2 FQNEAQ (reference sequence). The CDR3 is made up of 16 amino acids. V shed 2 bases and J 3 bases; nucleotides not matched to a gene: 6.

The chain combines TRBV5-1 with TRBJ2-1; D is uncertain. Looked up from germline, CDR1 is SGHRS and CDR2 is YFSETQ. CDR3 length equals 14 residues. V dropped 3 bases and J dropped 0 bases, with 7 bases sitting between them. CDR3 in DNA: TGCGCCAGCAGCTACCTTAGCTCCTACAATGAGCAGTTCTTC. Protein: CASSYLSSYNEQFF.

The chain is built from TRBV9 and TRBJ2-2; 12 nucleotides align to TRBD2. The CDR3 is 15 residues long. Germline trimming cut 6 bases from V and 7 bases from J; bases unmatched to any gene: 7. Germline V gives CDR1 SGDLS, CDR2 YYNGEE. CDR3 sequence reads: CASTRTSGAIGELFF. In nucleotides, the CDR3 is TGTGCCAGCACCAGGACTAGCGGGGCGATCGGGGAGCTGTTTTTT.

This chain connects TRBV27 to TRBJ1-4, with TRBD1 identical over 7 bases. The CDR3 consists of 17 residues. Per the germline V gene, CDR1 is MNHEY and CDR2 is SMNVEV (reference sequence). V lost 3 bases, J lost 0 bases, and 7 bases stayed unmatched. This CDR3 reads CASSLRGPFSTNEKLFF. The CDR3 DNA reads as TGTGCCAGCAGTTTGAGGGGGCCCTTCTCAACTAATGAAAAACTGTTTTTT.